This T cell receptor (beta chain) came from a study of T cell repertoires in cytomegalovirus infection. Study in general: Both CMV infection and a matching HLA type were indicated by public TCR beta signatures.

This clonotype was seen only a few times. Its antigen is currently unknown. CDR3 length equals 15 residues. Germline-derived CDR1 and CDR2 are SGHKS and YYEKEE (reference sequence). V lost 4 bases and J 0 bases, leaving 13 bases between the germline ends. Study findings and constraints: Based on cumulative public TCR beta family frequency, carriers of CMV plus the relevant HLA were identified. The study found HLA-C-restricted CMV-specific TCR beta clonotypes dominating the ex vivo response.

TCRdb recomputed calls from the reads with MiXCR, one row per CDR3 protein. Counted here are hundreds of thousands of distinct CDR3 sequences, approximately 24% occurring once; the ten biggest clones make up 6.5% to 10%. Specimen: CD8+ T cells from PBMCs. This sequence originates from a human donor in good health (CMV status not recorded). Some clones in this sample may be carry-over from other donors' samples. This chain links TRBV5-5 with TRBJ2-5; D gene unclear. The CDR3 here is CASSVGLTYQETQYF. The CDR3 nucleotides are TGTGCCAGCAGCGTTGGCCTGACGTACCAAGAGACCCAGTACTTC.